A selection of T cell receptor beta chains follows, all from one sample in a study of blood T cell repertoires in COVID-19. The assay was immunoSEQ multiplex PCR, and TCRdb's table has in-frame clones only and misses some. The data show 250,000 to 300,000 clones, approximately 86% seen once. Sample: peripheral blood. These receptors were taken from a woman in her forties or fifties who had recovered from COVID-19. CDR3s include the opening cysteine and the closing phenylalanine or tryptophan. The order of the fields is D gene, clone size, J gene, V gene, CDR3 protein. The D gene is left open where the match is weak. Not all rows give a size; the values are once, few, many and, for expanded clones, a class.

d_gene: -
abundance: once
j_gene: TRBJ2-3
v_gene: TRBV12-3/TRBV12-4
CDR3aa: CASSGAADTQYF

d_gene: TRBD1
abundance: -
j_gene: TRBJ1-1
v_gene: TRBV13
CDR3aa: CASSLTGFTEAFF

d_gene: -
abundance: -
j_gene: TRBJ1-1
v_gene: TRBV5-1
CDR3aa: CASNTGGLDTEAFF

d_gene: TRBD2
abundance: -
j_gene: TRBJ2-1
v_gene: TRBV4-3
CDR3aa: CASSHVAGGPNEQFF

d_gene: TRBD1
abundance: -
j_gene: TRBJ2-1
v_gene: TRBV7-6
CDR3aa: CASSFWRQGWNEQFF

d_gene: -
abundance: -
j_gene: TRBJ1-2
v_gene: TRBV3-1/TRBV3-2
CDR3aa: CASSQGPDYGYTF

d_gene: -
abundance: -
j_gene: TRBJ2-5
v_gene: TRBV11-2
CDR3aa: CASSPGPSTTQYF

d_gene: TRBD1
abundance: -
j_gene: TRBJ1-2
v_gene: TRBV6-1
CDR3aa: CASSETGDYGYTF

d_gene: TRBD1
abundance: few
j_gene: TRBJ1-5
v_gene: TRBV28
CDR3aa: CASSRDRGGNQPQHF

d_gene: TRBD1
abundance: -
j_gene: TRBJ1-2
v_gene: TRBV4-1
CDR3aa: CASSQPGQGYGYTF

d_gene: TRBD1
abundance: -
j_gene: TRBJ1-2
v_gene: TRBV29-1
CDR3aa: CSVSTGVKNYGYTF

d_gene: -
abundance: -
j_gene: TRBJ1-3
v_gene: TRBV6-2/TRBV6-3
CDR3aa: CASSYSGIFGNTIYF

d_gene: TRBD1
abundance: -
j_gene: TRBJ2-7
v_gene: TRBV5-1
CDR3aa: CASSSPGQFTYEQYF

d_gene: -
abundance: -
j_gene: TRBJ1-1
v_gene: TRBV9
CDR3aa: CASSVVSRITEAFF

d_gene: -
abundance: few
j_gene: TRBJ1-5
v_gene: TRBV6-1
CDR3aa: CASIDSSNQPQHF

d_gene: TRBD1
abundance: once
j_gene: TRBJ1-2
v_gene: TRBV24-1
CDR3aa: CATSQGYNYGYTF

d_gene: -
abundance: -
j_gene: TRBJ1-1
v_gene: TRBV11-2
CDR3aa: CASSWGHPNTEAFF

d_gene: -
abundance: -
j_gene: TRBJ2-7
v_gene: TRBV6-5
CDR3aa: CASSYSASSYEQYF

d_gene: -
abundance: -
j_gene: TRBJ1-6
v_gene: TRBV12-5
CDR3aa: CASGLGQYNSPLHF

d_gene: -
abundance: -
j_gene: TRBJ2-2
v_gene: TRBV15
CDR3aa: CATSRDSGYPGELFF

d_gene: -
abundance: -
j_gene: TRBJ1-3
v_gene: TRBV15
CDR3aa: CATSYQGGYPSGNTIYF

d_gene: TRBD1
abundance: -
j_gene: TRBJ1-2
v_gene: TRBV5-1
CDR3aa: CASSQTGGDYGYTF

d_gene: -
abundance: -
j_gene: TRBJ2-6
v_gene: TRBV7-6
CDR3aa: CASSSIKRGGGLPGANVLTF

d_gene: -
abundance: -
j_gene: TRBJ2-1
v_gene: TRBV7-3
CDR3aa: CASSFPTRGGDAEQFF

d_gene: -
abundance: -
j_gene: TRBJ1-6
v_gene: TRBV19
CDR3aa: CASTGLAGYNSPLHF

d_gene: TRBD1
abundance: -
j_gene: TRBJ1-2
v_gene: TRBV30
CDR3aa: CAWSTGGPAGYTF

d_gene: TRBD1
abundance: -
j_gene: TRBJ1-2
v_gene: TRBV19
CDR3aa: CASTLGQGAYGYTF

d_gene: -
abundance: -
j_gene: TRBJ1-1
v_gene: TRBV5-4
CDR3aa: CASSPDSQNTEAFF

d_gene: -
abundance: -
j_gene: TRBJ1-2
v_gene: TRBV20-1
CDR3aa: CSASAWTVDYGYTF

d_gene: -
abundance: -
j_gene: TRBJ1-1
v_gene: TRBV28
CDR3aa: CASTRDTEAFF

d_gene: TRBD1
abundance: -
j_gene: TRBJ1-2
v_gene: TRBV19
CDR3aa: CASSEQGSDYGYTF

d_gene: -
abundance: few
j_gene: TRBJ1-3
v_gene: TRBV7-9
CDR3aa: CASSLVFQGKIRNTIYF

d_gene: -
abundance: few
j_gene: TRBJ1-2
v_gene: TRBV19
CDR3aa: CASSRGDFYGYTF

d_gene: -
abundance: -
j_gene: TRBJ2-3
v_gene: TRBV30
CDR3aa: CAWSRGDTQYF

d_gene: -
abundance: -
j_gene: TRBJ2-3
v_gene: TRBV21-1
CDR3aa: CASNITDTQYF

d_gene: TRBD1
abundance: -
j_gene: TRBJ1-6
v_gene: TRBV20-1
CDR3aa: CSASPGGNSPLHF

d_gene: -
abundance: -
j_gene: TRBJ1-1
v_gene: TRBV19
CDR3aa: CASSIGRGRGNTEAFF

d_gene: -
abundance: -
j_gene: TRBJ1-2
v_gene: TRBV18
CDR3aa: CASSEKTGANYGYTF

d_gene: TRBD1
abundance: -
j_gene: TRBJ1-5
v_gene: TRBV6-2/TRBV6-3
CDR3aa: CASSRDRGQGQPQHF

d_gene: -
abundance: -
j_gene: TRBJ1-5
v_gene: TRBV2
CDR3aa: CASSDRQSVPQHF

d_gene: TRBD1
abundance: -
j_gene: TRBJ1-5
v_gene: TRBV2
CDR3aa: CASRIRQGPGGPQHF

d_gene: TRBD1
abundance: -
j_gene: TRBJ1-6
v_gene: TRBV7-2
CDR3aa: CASSRQQGANSPLHF

d_gene: -
abundance: -
j_gene: TRBJ2-7
v_gene: TRBV27
CDR3aa: CASSLGTGYEQYF

d_gene: TRBD1
abundance: -
j_gene: TRBJ1-1
v_gene: TRBV7-9
CDR3aa: CASSKGTANTEAFF

d_gene: TRBD1
abundance: -
j_gene: TRBJ2-1
v_gene: TRBV5-4
CDR3aa: CASSQDRGRRRFF

d_gene: -
abundance: -
j_gene: TRBJ1-6
v_gene: TRBV7-2
CDR3aa: CASSFSAGDNSPLHF

d_gene: TRBD2
abundance: -
j_gene: TRBJ2-7
v_gene: TRBV14
CDR3aa: CASSQQWRGGTYEQYF

d_gene: TRBD2
abundance: -
j_gene: TRBJ2-3
v_gene: TRBV25-1
CDR3aa: CASSPRAGDSDTQYF

d_gene: TRBD1
abundance: once
j_gene: TRBJ1-2
v_gene: TRBV6-6
CDR3aa: CASSYVQGNGYTF

d_gene: -
abundance: -
j_gene: TRBJ1-6
v_gene: TRBV27
CDR3aa: CASSLSGGANSPLHF

d_gene: TRBD2
abundance: -
j_gene: TRBJ2-1
v_gene: TRBV5-1
CDR3aa: CASSPTSGGVYNEQFF

d_gene: TRBD2
abundance: -
j_gene: TRBJ2-7
v_gene: TRBV3-1/TRBV3-2
CDR3aa: CASSPGTSVQYF

d_gene: -
abundance: -
j_gene: TRBJ2-7
v_gene: TRBV9
CDR3aa: CASSVGSGVYEQYF